The clone carrying this TCR beta chain was seen repeatedly, ten times or more. The data belong to a study of blood T cells in healthy people across ages. This CDR3 is 14 amino acids long. V was trimmed by 7 bases and J by 4 bases, leaving 14 bases between them. A second PCR of roughly 7 to 11 cycles used a sample-barcoded 5' primer and a J-beta primer mix. TCRdb re-called the 5' RACE reads through MiXCR, storing one row per CDR3 protein. The sample shows around 900,000 distinct CDR3 sequences, 25% to 35% of them seen only once. This rearrangement joins TRBV12-3 or TRBV12-4 to TRBJ2-1, with no clear D. The clonotype comes from a woman older than 75 in good health. The material sequenced was blood. The CDR3 DNA reads TGTGCCAGCACCACGACGTCCAGATACAATGAGCAGTTCTTC. This encodes CASTTTSRYNEQFF.